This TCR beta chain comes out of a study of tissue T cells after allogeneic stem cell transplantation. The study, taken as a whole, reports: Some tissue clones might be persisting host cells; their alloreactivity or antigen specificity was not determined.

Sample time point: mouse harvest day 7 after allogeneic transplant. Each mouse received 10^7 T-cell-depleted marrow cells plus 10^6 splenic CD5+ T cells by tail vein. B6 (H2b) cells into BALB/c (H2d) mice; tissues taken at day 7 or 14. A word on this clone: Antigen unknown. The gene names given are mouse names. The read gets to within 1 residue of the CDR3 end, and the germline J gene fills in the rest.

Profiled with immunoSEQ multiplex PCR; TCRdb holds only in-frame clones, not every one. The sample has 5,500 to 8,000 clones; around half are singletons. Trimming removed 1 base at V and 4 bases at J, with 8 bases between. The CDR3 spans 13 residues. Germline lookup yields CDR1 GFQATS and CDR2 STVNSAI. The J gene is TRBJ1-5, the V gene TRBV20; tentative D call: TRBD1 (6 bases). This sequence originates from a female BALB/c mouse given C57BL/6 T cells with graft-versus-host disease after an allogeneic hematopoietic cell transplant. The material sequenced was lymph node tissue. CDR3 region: CGARGTANQAPLF. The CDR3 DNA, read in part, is TGTGGTGCTAGGGGGACAGCAAACCAGGCTCCGCTT.